The 21 T cell receptor beta chains in this list originate from one sample, sequenced in a study of shared clonotypes between healthy human individuals. Some clones are missing from TCRdb's copy, which holds only in-frame ones; the method was immunoSEQ multiplex PCR. The table includes over a million clones, approximately 98.5% detected once. The sequencing sample was made of naive CD4+ T cells sorted from blood. Described subset: CD45RA+ positively selected. These receptors were taken from a young man in good health.

V is TRBV5-1 and J is TRBJ2-1; D ambiguous. Germline lookup yields CDR1 SGHRS and CDR2 YFSETQ. The CDR3 has 14 amino acids. The V gene lost 5 bases and the J gene lost 2 bases, with 11 bases spanning the gap. CDR3 DNA sequence: TGCGCCAGCAGTCCCGACGGACCCTACAATGAGCAGTTCTTC. Its translation is CASSPDGPYNEQFF. Full variable domain (missing parts from reference TRBV5-1 and TRBJ2-1): KAGVTQTPRYLIKTRGQQVTLSCSPISGHRSVSWYQQTPGQGLQFLFEYFSETQRNKGNFPGRFSGRQFSNSRSEMNVSTLELGDSALYLCASSPDGPYNEQFFGPGTRLTVL.

As regards this clone: The same CDR3 arises from other DNA sequences in this sample as well. The DNA for the CDR3 is TGTGCCAGCAGCCCGCGAAGGGACACTGAAGCTTTCTTT. Translating gives CASSPRRDTEAFF. The chain employs TRBV6-5 and TRBJ1-1; D uncertain. V was clipped by 6 bases and J by 3 bases, with 11 bases between them. Germline values: CDR1 MNHEY, CDR2 SVGAGI. The CDR3 sequence is 13 residues long.

The chain uses TRBV14 and TRBJ1-3; D possibly corresponds to TRBD1 (5 bases). The CDR3 runs 16 residues. Germline lookup yields CDR1 SGHDN and CDR2 FVKESK. The V and J ends lost 6 bases and 4 bases respectively, with 19 bases between them. CDR3 in DNA: TGTGCCAGCAGTCCCGGGGCGCCGCGGGTCGGAAACACCATATATTTT. Residues: CASSPGAPRVGNTIYF. The full variable domain, in which reference TRBV14 and TRBJ1-3 provide the parts outside the CDR3, is EAGVTQFPSHSVIEKGQTVTLRCDPISGHDNLYWYRRVMGKEIKFLLHFVKESKQDESGMPNNRFLAERTGGTYSTLKVQPAELEDSGVYFCASSPGAPRVGNTIYFGEGSWLTVV.

V and J are TRBV6-5 and TRBJ2-7, with D perhaps matching TRBD1 (6 bases). The CDR3 runs 14 residues. Trimming stripped 6 bases from V and 3 bases from J, with 15 bases between. CDR1 and CDR2 from the germline V gene are MNHEY and SVGAGI. CDR3 sequence: CASSQYTGNYEQYF. The CDR3 DNA follows: TGTGCCAGCAGCCAATATACAGGGAACTACGAGCAGTACTTC.

This clone was observed a single time. V gene TRBV7-2 combines with J gene TRBJ2-2, with D perhaps given as TRBD1 or TRBD2 (5 bases each). There are 15 residues in the CDR3. Germline V gene lookup returns CDR1 SGHTA and CDR2 FQGNSA. Trimming pared 2 bases from V and 6 bases from J, leaving 13 bases between. This CDR3 is CASSLLSGASGELFF. In DNA form, the CDR3 reads TGTGCCAGCAGCTTACTGTCCGGGGCCTCCGGGGAGCTGTTTTTT.

As to this clone: Other DNA sequences in the sample encode the same CDR3. The chain is built from TRBV30 and TRBJ2-7; perhaps TRBD2 as D (6 bases). Between the trimmed V and J ends, which lost 0 bases and 2 bases, there was a span of 11 bases. Germline values: CDR1 GTSNPN, CDR2 SVGIG (reference sequence). The CDR3 is made up of 14 amino acids. The CDR3 sequence is CAWSVGGATYEQYF. CDR3 coding DNA: TGTGCCTGGAGTGTAGGCGGGGCCACCTACGAGCAGTACTTC.

The chain links TRBV7-6 to TRBJ2-1; D not certain. Between the trimmed V and J ends, which lost 5 bases and 9 bases, there was a span of 8 bases. Per germline, CDR1 SGHVS and CDR2 FNYEAQ. This CDR3 spans 11 amino acids. The CDR3 nucleotides are TGTGCCAGCAGCCTCCGGGTTGAGCAGTTCTTC. This gives the protein CASSLRVEQFF.

The chain is built from TRBV4-3 and TRBJ2-6; a weak D match, TRBD1 (5 bases). This CDR3 comprises 19 residues. Trimming cost V 5 bases and J 0 bases, with 20 bases left between them. The V gene's germline CDR1 is LGHNA and CDR2 YSLEER. The DNA of the CDR3 is TGCGCCAGCAGCTCTCGCAGGGTTCTCGGCTTCTCTGGGGCCAACGTCCTGACTTTC. This encodes CASSSRRVLGFSGANVLTF.

The chain recombines TRBV7-9 with TRBJ1-5, with TRBD1 matching 7 bases. Germline V gene data show CDR1 as SEHNR and CDR2 as FQNEAQ (reference sequence). V lost 3 bases, J lost 5 bases, and 10 bases stayed unmatched. The CDR3 has 16 residues. The CDR3 region is CASSFWGQKTYQPQHF. CDR3 in DNA: TGTGCCAGCAGCTTCTGGGGACAGAAGACCTATCAGCCCCAGCATTTT. Full variable domain (outside the CDR3, taken from reference TRBV7-9 and TRBJ1-5): DTGVSQNPRHKITKRGQNVTFRCDPISEHNRLYWYRQTLGQGPEFLTYFQNEAQLEKSRLLSDRFSAERPKGSFSTLEIQRTEQGDSAMYLCASSFWGQKTYQPQHFGDGTRLSIL.

This chain uses TRBV5-4 with TRBJ2-7; 10 positions match TRBD1. This CDR3 contains 14 residues. The germline V gene encodes CDR1 SGHNT and CDR2 YYREEE (reference sequence). Losses at the gene ends were 4 bases for V and 3 bases for J; bases not matched to a gene: 4. This CDR3 reads CASSGTGDLYEQYF. In DNA, the CDR3 is TGTGCCAGCAGCGGGACAGGGGACCTCTACGAGCAGTACTTC.

Only one count was recorded for this clone. This chain links TRBV15 with TRBJ2-5; 10 positions match TRBD2. Looked up from germline, CDR1 is LNHNV and CDR2 is YYDKDF (reference sequence). The V gene end was trimmed by 0 bases and the J gene end by 3 bases; junction bases not matched to a gene: 4. The CDR3 extends over 16 amino acids. This CDR3 is CATSRDIAGGKETQYF. In DNA form, the CDR3 reads TGTGCCACCAGCAGAGATATAGCGGGAGGAAAAGAGACCCAGTACTTC.

The rearrangement joins TRBV15 to TRBJ2-5, with D uncertain. V lost 4 bases and J lost 1, with 13 bases in between. CDR1 LNHNV and CDR2 YYDKDF come from the germline V gene (reference sequence). The CDR3 is 15 residues long. Written as DNA, the CDR3 is TGTGCCACCAGCACCGAAGCCAGCCGCCAAGAGACCCAGTACTTC. Translating it yields CATSTEASRQETQYF.

J is TRBJ2-3 and V is TRBV2; 8 positions match TRBD2. V was clipped by 3 bases and J by 0 bases; unmatched bases: 11. The length of the CDR3 is 18 residues. Germline CDR1 and CDR2: SNHLY and FYNNEI. The CDR3 DNA sequence: TGTGCCAGCAGTGACCCCGGCACACTAGCGGTTAGCACAGATACGCAGTATTTT. The encoded protein is CASSDPGTLAVSTDTQYF.

The gene calls are TRBV11-1 and TRBJ1-2, with D possibly TRBD1 on 6 matching bases. V was clipped by 3 bases and J by 7 bases, with 21 bases between them. The CDR3 sequence is 16 residues long. Looked up from germline, CDR1 is SGHAT and CDR2 is FQDESV (reference sequence). CDR3 sequence reads: CASSFKEDSRDRGYTF. The CDR3 region has the DNA TGTGCCAGCAGCTTTAAAGAGGACAGCCGGGATCGTGGCTACACCTTC.

This rearrangement joins TRBV6-5 to TRBJ1-1; no definite D call. V lost 2 bases, J lost 1 base, and 5 bases lay in between. The V gene's germline CDR1 is MNHEY and CDR2 SVGAGI. The CDR3 is 13 residues long. CDR3 sequence: CASSYEWNTEAFF. The CDR3 bases are TGTGCCAGCAGTTACGAGTGGAACACTGAAGCTTTCTTT.

V and J are TRBV18 and TRBJ2-3; 7 bases agree with TRBD2. Looked up from germline, CDR1 is KGHSH and CDR2 is LQKENI. J lost 4 bases, V lost 5 bases, and 12 bases had no gene match. The CDR3 spans 16 residues. CDR3 amino acids: CASSSRWGGMADTQYF. The CDR3, as DNA: TGTGCCAGCTCATCACGATGGGGGGGGATGGCAGATACGCAGTATTTT.

This clone was detected only once. The sample holds other DNA sequences that translate to the same CDR3. The rearrangement uses TRBV4-1 and TRBJ1-3; TRBD1 might be the D (5 bases). Germline CDR1 reads MGHRA; CDR2 reads YSYEKL. The CDR3 is made up of 15 amino acids. The V and J ends lost 0 bases and 4 bases respectively, with 10 bases between them. In DNA form, the CDR3 reads TGCGCCAGCAGCCAAGACCGGGGCAGGGGAAACACCATATATTTT. Protein sequence: CASSQDRGRGNTIYF.

A remark on this clone: Other DNA variants within this sample encode the same CDR3. The V call is TRBV5-4, the J call TRBJ2-5; possibly TRBD1 or TRBD2 for D (6 bases each). Germline V gene lookup returns CDR1 SGHNT and CDR2 YYREEE (reference sequence). The V and J ends lost 0 bases and 4 bases respectively, with 10 bases between them. The CDR3 sequence is 14 residues long. The CDR3 spells CASSLAGARETQYF. CDR3 bases: TGTGCCAGCAGCTTGGCGGGGGCGCGAGAGACCCAGTACTTC.

The rearrangement links TRBV28 to TRBJ2-1; 7 bases align to TRBD2. Germline loops: CDR1 MDHEN, CDR2 SYDVKM. The CDR3 consists of 16 residues. V lost 2 bases and J lost 1; bases outside the gene matches: 5. CDR3 DNA sequence: TGTGCCAGCAGTTTAGCCAGCGGGATTTCCTACAATGAGCAGTTCTTC. It specifies CASSLASGISYNEQFF.

The chain employs TRBV9 and TRBJ2-2; TRBD1 agrees at 8 bases. J was trimmed by 5 bases and V by 0 bases; bases with no gene match: 6. There are 16 residues in the CDR3. Germline CDR1 is SGDLS and CDR2 is YYNGEE. The CDR3 here is CASSVDTGQATGELFF. Here the CDR3 DNA reads TGTGCCAGCAGCGTAGATACGGGACAGGCAACCGGGGAGCTGTTTTTT. The full variable domain, completed using reference TRBV9 and TRBJ2-2, is DSGVTQTPKHLITATGQRVTLRCSPRSGDLSVYWYQQSLDQGLQFLIQYYNGEERAKGNILERFSAQQFPDLHSELNLSSLELGDSALYFCASSVDTGQATGELFFGEGSRLTVL.

This clone was observed a single time. CDR3 loop: CASRNQGASNQPQHF. Written as DNA, the CDR3 is TGTGCCAGCAGAAATCAGGGGGCCAGCAATCAGCCCCAGCATTTT. V gene TRBV28 combines with J gene TRBJ1-5, with 8 bases lining up with TRBD1. CDR1 MDHEN and CDR2 SYDVKM come from the germline V gene. The CDR3 contains 15 residues. Trimming removed 6 bases from V and 1 base from J; junction bases left unmatched: 5.